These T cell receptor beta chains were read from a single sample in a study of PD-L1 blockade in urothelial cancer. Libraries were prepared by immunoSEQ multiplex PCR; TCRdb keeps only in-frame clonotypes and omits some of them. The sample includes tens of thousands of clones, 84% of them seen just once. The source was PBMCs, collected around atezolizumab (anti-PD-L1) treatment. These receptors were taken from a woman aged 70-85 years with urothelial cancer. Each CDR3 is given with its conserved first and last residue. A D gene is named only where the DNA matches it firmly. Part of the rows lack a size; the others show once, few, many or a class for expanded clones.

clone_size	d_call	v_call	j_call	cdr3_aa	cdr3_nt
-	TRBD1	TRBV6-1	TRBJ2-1	CASSDGTVSYNEQFF	TGTGCCAGCAGCGACGGGACAGTCTCCTACAATGAGCAGTTCTTC
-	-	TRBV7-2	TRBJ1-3	CASSSQGQVTGNTIYF	TGTGCCAGCAGTTCTCAGGGTCAGGTTACTGGAAACACCATATATTTT
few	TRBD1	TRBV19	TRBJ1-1	CAVGQLNTEAFF	TGTGCCGTGGGACAGTTGAACACTGAAGCTTTCTTT
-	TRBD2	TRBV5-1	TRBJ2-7	CASSLTSGRHTYEQYF	TGCGCCAGCAGCTTGACTAGCGGGAGGCATACCTACGAGCAGTACTTC
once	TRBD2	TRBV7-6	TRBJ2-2	CASSRGGLGYTGELFF	TGTGCCAGCAGCCGCGGGGGGCTAGGGTACACCGGGGAGCTGTTTTTT
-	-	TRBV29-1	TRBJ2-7	CSVELLPGYEQYF	TGCAGCGTTGAGCTACTCCCAGGGTACGAGCAGTACTTC
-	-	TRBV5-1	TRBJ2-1	CASSLVFGSSSYNEQFF	TGCGCCAGCAGCTTAGTCTTCGGGAGTTCGTCCTACAATGAGCAGTTCTTC
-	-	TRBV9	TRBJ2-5	CASSTRQGDQETQYF	TGTGCCAGCAGCACCCGCCAGGGTGACCAAGAGACCCAGTACTTC
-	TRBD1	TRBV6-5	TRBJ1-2	CASSYLTGGAGYTF	TGTGCCAGCAGTTACTTAACAGGGGGAGCTGGCTACACCTTC
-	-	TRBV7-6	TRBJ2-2	CASSQNYDSVGELFF	TGTGCCAGCAGCCAAAATTATGACTCGGTCGGGGAGCTGTTTTTT
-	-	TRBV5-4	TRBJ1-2	CASSSGWSRGYTF	TGTGCCAGCAGCTCCGGGTGGAGTCGTGGCTACACCTTC
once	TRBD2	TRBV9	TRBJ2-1	CASSATSGSIYGEQFF	TGTGCCAGCAGCGCCACTAGCGGGAGCATCTATGGGGAGCAGTTCTTC
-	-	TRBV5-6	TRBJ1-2	CASKLGANYGYTF	TGTGCCAGCAAATTGGGAGCTAACTATGGCTACACCTTC
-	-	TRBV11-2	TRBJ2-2	CASPGGGELFF	TGTGCCAGCCCCGGGGGCGGGGAGCTGTTTTTT
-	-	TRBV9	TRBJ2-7	CASSVGGLASYEQYF	TGTGCCAGCAGCGTAGGGGGTCTAGCTTCCTACGAGCAGTACTTC
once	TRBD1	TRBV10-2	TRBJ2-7	CASSKTGTGDIYEQYF	TGCGCCAGCAGTAAGACCGGGACAGGGGACATTTACGAGCAGTACTTC
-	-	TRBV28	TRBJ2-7	CASSRQIYEQYF	TGTGCCAGCAGTCGACAGATCTACGAGCAGTACTTC
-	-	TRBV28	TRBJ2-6	CASRSTGAGANVLTF	TGTGCCAGCAGGTCGACAGGAGCTGGGGCCAACGTCCTGACTTTC
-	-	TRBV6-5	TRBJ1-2	CASGEGPGGYTF	TGTGCCAGCGGGGAGGGGCCTGGTGGCTACACCTTC
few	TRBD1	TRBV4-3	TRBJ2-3	CASSQEDRGDVDTQYF	TGCGCCAGCAGCCAAGAGGACAGGGGAGATGTGGATACGCAGTATTTT
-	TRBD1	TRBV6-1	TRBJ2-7	CASSGQGPLSYEQYF	TGTGCCAGCAGTGGACAGGGACCCCTTTCCTACGAGCAGTACTTC
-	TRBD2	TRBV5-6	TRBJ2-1	CASSFSGRWENNEQFF	TGTGCCAGCAGCTTTAGCGGGAGATGGGAAAACAATGAGCAGTTCTTC
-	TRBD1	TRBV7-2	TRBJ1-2	CASSPPTGYYGYTF	TGTGCCAGCAGCCCCCCGACAGGGTACTATGGCTACACCTTC
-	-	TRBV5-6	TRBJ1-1	CASSFLRGWLGAFF	TGTGCCAGCAGCTTCCTCAGGGGATGGCTGGGAGCTTTCTTT
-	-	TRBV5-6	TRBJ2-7	CASSLPWAPGASYEQYF	TGTGCCAGCAGCTTACCTTGGGCGCCAGGGGCTTCCTACGAGCAGTACTTC
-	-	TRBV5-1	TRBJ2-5	CASSLAPGDGETQYF	TGCGCCAGCAGCTTGGCACCAGGGGATGGAGAGACCCAGTACTTC
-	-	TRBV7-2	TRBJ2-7	CASSFGSSPYEQYF	TGTGCCAGCAGCTTTGGGTCTAGTCCCTACGAGCAGTACTTC
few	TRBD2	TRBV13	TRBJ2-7	CASRPSGPSYEQYF	TGTGCCAGCAGACCTAGCGGGCCGTCCTACGAGCAGTACTTC
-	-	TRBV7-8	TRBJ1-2	CASTPAGLYGYTF	TGTGCCAGCACCCCTGCGGGGTTGTATGGCTACACCTTC
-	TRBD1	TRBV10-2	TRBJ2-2	CASRAHTGGANTGELFF	TGCGCCAGCAGGGCACATACAGGGGGCGCGAACACCGGGGAGCTGTTTTTT
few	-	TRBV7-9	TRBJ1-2	CASSFDSRYGYTF	TGTGCCAGCAGCTTTGACAGCCGCTATGGCTACACCTTC
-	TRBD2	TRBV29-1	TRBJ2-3	CSVGGREFATQYF	TGCAGCGTTGGAGGGCGGGAGTTTGCTACGCAGTATTTT
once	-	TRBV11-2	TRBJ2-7	CASSHLLRGEQYF	TGTGCCAGCAGCCACCTGTTGCGGGGTGAGCAGTACTTC
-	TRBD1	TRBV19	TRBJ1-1	CASSIGETGRNTEAFF	TGTGCCAGTAGTATAGGGGAGACAGGGAGGAACACTGAAGCTTTCTTT
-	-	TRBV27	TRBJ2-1	CASSLYNEQFF	TGTGCCAGCAGTCTATACAATGAGCAGTTCTTC
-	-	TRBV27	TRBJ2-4	CASSLGLAKNIQYF	TGTGCCAGCAGTTTGGGCTTAGCCAAAAACATTCAGTACTTC
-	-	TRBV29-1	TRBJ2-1	CSVEGSLNEQFF	TGCAGCGTTGAAGGGAGTCTGAATGAGCAGTTCTTC
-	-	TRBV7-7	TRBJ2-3	CASSLTGDTQYF	TGTGCCAGCAGCCTGACTGGGGATACGCAGTATTTT
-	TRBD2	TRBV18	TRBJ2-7	CASSPVAGLAGGSYEQYF	TGTGCCAGCTCACCAGTCGCCGGACTAGCGGGGGGCTCCTACGAGCAGTACTTC
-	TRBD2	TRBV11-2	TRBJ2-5	CASSEGLDQTQYF	TGTGCCAGCAGCGAGGGACTAGATCAGACCCAGTACTTC
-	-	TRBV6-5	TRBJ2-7	CASSYGWGGSYEQYF	TGTGCCAGCAGTTACGGTTGGGGAGGCTCCTACGAGCAGTACTTC
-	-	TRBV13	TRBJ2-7	CASSLGPLGAYEQYF	TGTGCCAGCAGCTTAGGCCCATTAGGGGCCTACGAGCAGTACTTC
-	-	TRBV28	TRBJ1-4	CASSLGGQGSEKLFF	TGTGCCAGCAGTTTAGGGGGCCAGGGAAGTGAAAAACTGTTTTTT
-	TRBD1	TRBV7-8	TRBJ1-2	CASSLVTGQGAGGYTF	TGTGCCAGCAGCTTAGTAACGGGACAGGGAGCAGGTGGCTACACCTTC
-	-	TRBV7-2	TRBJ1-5	CASSSYGGNQPQHF	TGTGCCAGCAGTTCCTACGGTGGCAATCAGCCCCAGCATTTT
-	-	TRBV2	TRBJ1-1	CASSRETGNTEAFF	TGTGCCAGCAGCCGAGAGACAGGGAACACTGAAGCTTTCTTT
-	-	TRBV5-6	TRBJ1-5	CASSARHLNQPQHF	TGTGCCAGCAGCGCCCGACACCTGAATCAGCCCCAGCATTTT
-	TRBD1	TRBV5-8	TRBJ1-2	CASSLDRVGVYTF	TGTGCCAGCAGCCTAGACAGGGTAGGCGTCTACACCTTC
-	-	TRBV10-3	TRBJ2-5	CAISDMGGGLETQYF	TGTGCCATCAGTGATATGGGGGGGGGCCTAGAGACCCAGTACTTC
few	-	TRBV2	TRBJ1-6	CASSEADSYNSPLHF	TGTGCCAGCAGTGAGGCAGACTCCTATAATTCACCCCTCCACTTT
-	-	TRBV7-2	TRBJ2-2	CASSLEPGSAGELFF	TGTGCCAGCAGCTTAGAGCCGGGATCTGCCGGGGAGCTGTTTTTT
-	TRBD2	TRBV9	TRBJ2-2	CASSAGLAGGRWSGELFF	TGTGCCAGCAGCGCCGGACTAGCGGGGGGGCGGTGGTCCGGGGAGCTGTTTTTT
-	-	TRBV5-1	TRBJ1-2	CASSLVPGQGYTF	TGCGCCAGCAGCCTAGTACCAGGACAGGGCTACACCTTC
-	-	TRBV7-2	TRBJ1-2	CASSLSIWGPYGYTF	TGTGCCAGCAGCTTGAGTATCTGGGGGCCCTATGGCTACACCTTC
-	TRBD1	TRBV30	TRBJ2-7	CAWGTGTGIVYEQYF	TGTGCCTGGGGTACCGGGACAGGGATCGTCTACGAGCAGTACTTC